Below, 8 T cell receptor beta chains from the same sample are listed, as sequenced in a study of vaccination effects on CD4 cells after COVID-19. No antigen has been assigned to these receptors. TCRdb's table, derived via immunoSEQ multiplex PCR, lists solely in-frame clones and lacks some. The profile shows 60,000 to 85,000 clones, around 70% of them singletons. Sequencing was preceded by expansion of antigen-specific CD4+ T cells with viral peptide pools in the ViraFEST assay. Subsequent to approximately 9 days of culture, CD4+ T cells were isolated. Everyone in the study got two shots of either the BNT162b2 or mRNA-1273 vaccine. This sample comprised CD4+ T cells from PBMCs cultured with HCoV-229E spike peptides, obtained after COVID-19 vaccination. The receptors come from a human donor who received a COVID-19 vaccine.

CDR3 residues: CASSETGTRNTEAFF. The CDR3 DNA reads TGCGCCAGCAGTGAGACAGGGACCCGGAACACTGAAGCTTTCTTT. V is TRBV10-2 and J is TRBJ1-1; D might be TRBD1 (6 bases). CDR3 length: 15 amino acids. In germline, CDR1 is WSHSY, CDR2 SAAADI. With 2 bases removed from V and 1 base from J, the gap between germline ends came to 11 bases.

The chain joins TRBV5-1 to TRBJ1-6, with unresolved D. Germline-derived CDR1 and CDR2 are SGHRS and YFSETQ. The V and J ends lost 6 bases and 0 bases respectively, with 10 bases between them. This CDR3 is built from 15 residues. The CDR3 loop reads CASTHGSSYNSPLHF. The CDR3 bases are TGCGCCAGCACCCACGGTAGCTCCTATAATTCACCCCTCCACTTT.

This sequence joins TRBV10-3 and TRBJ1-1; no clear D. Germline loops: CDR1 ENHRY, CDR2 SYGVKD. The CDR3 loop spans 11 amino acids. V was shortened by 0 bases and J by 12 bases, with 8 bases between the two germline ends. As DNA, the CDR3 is TGTGCCATCAGTGAGTCGGGCGAACCTTTCTTT. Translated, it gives CAISESGEPFF.

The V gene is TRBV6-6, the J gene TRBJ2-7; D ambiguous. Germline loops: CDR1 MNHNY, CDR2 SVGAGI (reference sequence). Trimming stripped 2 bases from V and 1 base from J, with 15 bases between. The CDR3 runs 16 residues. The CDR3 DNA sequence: TGTGCCAGCAGTTACGAGGCACCCGGCCCTTCCTACGAGCAGTACGTC. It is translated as CASSYEAPGPSYEQYV.

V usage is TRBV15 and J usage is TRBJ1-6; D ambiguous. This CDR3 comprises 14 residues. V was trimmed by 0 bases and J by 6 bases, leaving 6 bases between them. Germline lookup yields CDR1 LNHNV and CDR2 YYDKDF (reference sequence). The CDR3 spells CATSRDEGNSPLHF. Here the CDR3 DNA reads TGTGCCACCAGCAGAGATGAGGGTAATTCACCCCTCCACTTT.

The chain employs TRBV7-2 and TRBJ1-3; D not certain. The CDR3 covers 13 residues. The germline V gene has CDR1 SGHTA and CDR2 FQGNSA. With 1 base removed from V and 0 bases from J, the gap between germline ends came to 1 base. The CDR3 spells CASSLGSGNTIYF. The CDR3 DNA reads TGTGCCAGCAGCTTAGGCTCTGGAAACACCATATATTTT.

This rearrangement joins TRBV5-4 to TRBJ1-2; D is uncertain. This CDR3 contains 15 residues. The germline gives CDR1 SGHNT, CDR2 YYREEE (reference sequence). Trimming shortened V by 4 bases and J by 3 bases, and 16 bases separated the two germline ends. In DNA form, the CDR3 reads TGTGCCAGCAGCCGGCGGCAGTCGCGGGACTATGGCTACACCTTC. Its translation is CASSRRQSRDYGYTF.

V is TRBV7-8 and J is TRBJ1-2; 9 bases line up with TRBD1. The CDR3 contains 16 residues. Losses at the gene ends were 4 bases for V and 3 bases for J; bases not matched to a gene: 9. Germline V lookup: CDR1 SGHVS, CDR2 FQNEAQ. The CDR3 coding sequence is TGTGCCAGCAGCTCAGAGAAAGGACAGGGGCACTATGGCTACACCTTC. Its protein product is CASSSEKGQGHYGYTF. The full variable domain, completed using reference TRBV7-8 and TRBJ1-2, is GAGVSQSPRYKVAKRGQDVALRCDPISGHVSLFWYQQALGQGPEFLTYFQNEAQLDKSGLPSDRFFAERPEGSVSTLKIQRTQQEDSAVYLCASSSEKGQGHYGYTFGSGTRLTVV.